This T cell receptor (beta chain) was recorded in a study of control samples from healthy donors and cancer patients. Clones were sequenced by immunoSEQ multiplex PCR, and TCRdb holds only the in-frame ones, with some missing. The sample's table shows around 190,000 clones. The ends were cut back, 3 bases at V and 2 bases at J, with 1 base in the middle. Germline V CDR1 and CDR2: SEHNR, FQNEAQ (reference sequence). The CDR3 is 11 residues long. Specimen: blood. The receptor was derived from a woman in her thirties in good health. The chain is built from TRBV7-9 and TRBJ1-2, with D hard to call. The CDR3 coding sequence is TGTGCCAGCAGCTTCAACTATGGCTACACCTTC. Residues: CASSFNYGYTF.